These 24 T cell receptor beta chains were all obtained from the same sample, sequenced in a study of regulatory T cells. The PCR used 52 TRBV and 13 TRBJ primers. This table comes from immunoSEQ multiplex PCR, and its TCRdb copy is limited to in-frame clones, with some not included. The sample includes approximately 2,000 clones, approximately 70% of them seen just once. The sequencing input was CD8+ T cells sorted from blood. Receptors were obtained from a person aged 25-39 years with CD3G deficiency.

This rearrangement joins TRBV7-9 to TRBJ1-4; possible D gene TRBD1, 6 bases. This CDR3 is 15 amino acids long. Germline V gene lookup returns CDR1 SEHNR and CDR2 FQNEAQ (reference sequence). V gave up 1 base and J gave up 8 bases, with 14 bases separating them. The CDR3 nucleotides are TGTGCCAGCAGCTTAGGGGACACTGTGACCGAAAAACTGTTTTTT. Residues: CASSLGDTVTEKLFF. Full variable domain (outside the CDR3, taken from reference TRBV7-9 and TRBJ1-4): DTGVSQNPRHKITKRGQNVTFRCDPISEHNRLYWYRQTLGQGPEFLTYFQNEAQLEKSRLLSDRFSAERPKGSFSTLEIQRTEQGDSAMYLCASSLGDTVTEKLFFGSGTQLSVL.

V gene TRBV19 combines with J gene TRBJ2-1; TRBD1 aligns across 9 bases. Germline V gene sequence: CDR1 LNHDA, CDR2 SQIVND (reference sequence). Germline trimming cut 7 bases from V and 6 bases from J; bases unmatched to any gene: 7. There are 14 residues in the CDR3. The CDR3 DNA is TGTGCCAGTAAGGGACAGGGAGGTTCCAATGAGCAGTTCTTC. It yields the protein CASKGQGGSNEQFF.

The V gene is TRBV19, the J gene TRBJ2-3; 7 nucleotides align to TRBD1. Trimming cost V 3 bases and J 4 bases; bases outside gene matches: 10. Germline values: CDR1 LNHDA, CDR2 SQIVND (reference sequence). The CDR3 has 16 amino acids. The CDR3: CASSMGSGQGADTQYF. CDR3 DNA: TGTGCCAGTAGTATGGGCTCCGGGCAGGGGGCAGATACGCAGTATTTT.

The chain couples TRBV28 to TRBJ1-2; 9 nucleotides line up with TRBD1. The germline CDR1 and CDR2 sequences are MDHEN and SYDVKM. The V gene end was trimmed by 6 bases and the J gene end by 7 bases; junction bases not matched to a gene: 9. The CDR3 consists of 14 residues. CDR3 bases: TGTGCCAGCAGACCTCCGGGACAGGGCTCTGGCTACACCTTC. It is translated as CASRPPGQGSGYTF.

The chain recombines TRBV5-8 with TRBJ2-7; 8 bases fit TRBD2. The ends lost 2 bases at V and 2 bases at J; junction bases unmatched: 6. This CDR3 spans 15 amino acids. In germline, CDR1 is SGHTS, CDR2 YDEGEE. This CDR3 reads CASSLWRGAPYEQYF. CDR3 nucleotide sequence: TGTGCCAGCAGCTTATGGCGGGGGGCGCCCTACGAGCAGTACTTC.

This chain connects TRBV28 to TRBJ1-1; maybe TRBD1 (5 bases). V shed 2 bases and J shed 4 bases, with 8 bases lying between them. Germline V CDR1 and CDR2: MDHEN, SYDVKM. The CDR3 totals 13 residues. The CDR3 here is CASSLAGRTEAFF. In DNA, the CDR3 is TGTGCCAGCAGTTTAGCAGGGCGCACTGAAGCTTTCTTT.

The chain is built from TRBV5-1 and TRBJ1-1; 9 nucleotides agree with TRBD1. Germline CDR1 SGHRS, CDR2 YFSETQ. The CDR3 runs to 13 residues. The J segment lost 10 bases and the V segment lost 0 bases, leaving 4 bases of the junction unmatched. This CDR3 is CASSLAPGQGAFF. DNA of the CDR3: TGCGCCAGCAGCTTGGCTCCGGGACAGGGAGCTTTCTTT.

This clone occurred once. The rearrangement joins TRBV23-1 to TRBJ1-5; no definite D call. TRBV23-1 qualifies as an ORF whose function is uncertain. V lost 7 bases and J lost 3, with 31 bases in between. The CDR3 has 20 amino acids. The CDR3 nucleotides read TGCGCCAGCACGGTAAGGCTTACGGGAATTGGGTTAAGGTACAATCAGCCCCAGCATTTT. Protein: CASTVRLTGIGLRYNQPQHF.

V gene TRBV19 combines with J gene TRBJ2-6; TRBD1 aligns across 8 bases. This CDR3 has 15 amino acids. With V trimmed by 5 bases and J by 2 bases, 2 bases remained unmatched. CDR1 and CDR2 from the germline V gene are LNHDA and SQIVND (reference sequence). The CDR3 DNA is TGTGCCAGTAGTTTGACAGGGGCTGGGGCCAACGTCCTGACTTTC. It encodes CASSLTGAGANVLTF.

The chain recombines TRBV28 with TRBJ2-3, with 13 bases matching TRBD2. This CDR3 has 18 amino acids. Unmatched junction bases numbered 12, after V lost 6 bases and J lost 3 bases. Germline loops: CDR1 MDHEN, CDR2 SYDVKM. The CDR3 nucleotides read TGTGCCAGCAGCCGTTTTATTGGGACTAGCGGGGAGACAGATACGCAGTATTTT. Encoded protein: CASSRFIGTSGETDTQYF.

This sequence joins TRBV7-8 and TRBJ2-3, with a tentative D call TRBD2 (7 bases). The CDR3 is made up of 19 amino acids. Germline V gene lookup returns CDR1 SGHVS and CDR2 FQNEAQ. V lost 1 base and J lost 3, with 23 bases in between. DNA of the CDR3: TGTGCCAGCAGCTTAGGCAGTTGGGGGGTGGAGGGGGGGACAGATACGCAGTATTTT. Translation: CASSLGSWGVEGGTDTQYF.

This clone was counted a single time. The genes are TRBV28 and TRBJ1-5; TRBD1 is a possible D gene (5 bases). The CDR3 loop spans 17 amino acids. With 3 bases removed from V and 1 base from J, the gap between germline ends came to 16 bases. Germline CDR1 and CDR2: MDHEN and SYDVKM. CDR3 bases: TGTGCCAGCAGTTTGTTAATGTCGGGGGGGAGCAATCAGCCCCAGCATTTT. Its protein is CASSLLMSGGSNQPQHF.

This rearrangement joins TRBV7-8 to TRBJ2-3; no clear D. V was clipped by 4 bases and J by 0 bases, with 5 bases between them. The CDR3 is 13 amino acids. CDR1 and CDR2 from the germline V gene are SGHVS and FQNEAQ. CDR3 sequence reads: CASSSGSTDTQYF. DNA for the CDR3: TGTGCCAGCAGCTCCGGGAGCACAGATACGCAGTATTTT.

The CDR3 loop reads CASSQTSGGIWNTEAFF. The CDR3 DNA reads as TGTGCCAGCAGTCAGACCTCCGGGGGCATATGGAACACTGAAGCTTTCTTT. The rearrangement joins TRBV28 to TRBJ1-1, with D possibly being TRBD1 (6 bases). Germline-derived CDR1 and CDR2 are MDHEN and SYDVKM. V was shortened by 5 bases and J by 1 base, with 20 bases between the two germline ends. The CDR3 loop spans 17 amino acids.

The chain employs TRBV10-2 and TRBJ2-7; 10 nucleotides agree with TRBD1. V lost 3 bases to trimming and J lost 2 bases; unmatched junction nucleotides: 4. The CDR3 sequence is 15 residues long. Germline V gene data show CDR1 as WSHSY and CDR2 as SAAADI. CDR3 amino acids: CASSEPGTGAYEQYF. The CDR3 DNA reads TGCGCCAGCAGTGAACCCGGGACAGGGGCCTACGAGCAGTACTTC.

The J gene is TRBJ1-2, the V gene TRBV4-2; TRBD1 is a possible D gene (5 bases). This CDR3 is built from 13 residues. V lost 5 bases, J lost 6 bases, and 13 bases lay in between. Germline-derived CDR1 and CDR2 are LGHNA and YNFKEQ. CDR3 coding DNA: TGTGCCAGCAGCTCCCACGGGGGGAATGGCTACACCTTC. This encodes CASSSHGGNGYTF.

The rearrangement uses TRBV28 and TRBJ2-7; D uncertain. This CDR3 comprises 14 residues. Germline-derived CDR1 and CDR2 are MDHEN and SYDVKM. Trimming stripped 5 bases from V and 6 bases from J, with 17 bases between. CDR3 DNA: TGTGCCAGCAGTACCCAGACTGGGTCGGGCGAGCAGTACTTC. Translated: CASSTQTGSGEQYF.

This clone showed up just a few times. The V call is TRBV6-1, the J call TRBJ2-7; D not certain. The germline V and J ends were trimmed by 7 bases and 1 base, with 17 bases remaining between them. The CDR3 is 15 amino acids. In germline, CDR1 is MNHNS, CDR2 SASEGT. The DNA for the CDR3 is TGTGCCAGCATCGGTTGGACCGGAGTTTCCTACGAGCAGTACTTC. It translates to CASIGWTGVSYEQYF.

The chain uses TRBV7-4 and TRBJ2-5; TRBD1 agrees at 9 bases. The junction had 9 bases not matched to a gene; V was cut back by 1 base and J by 0 bases. The CDR3 sequence is 18 residues long. Germline CDR1 and CDR2: SGHVT and SQSDAQ. The CDR3 DNA reads as TGTGCCAGCAGCTTAGTAGGGACAGGGAACCCGTACCAAGAGACCCAGTACTTC. Translated, it gives CASSLVGTGNPYQETQYF.

V usage is TRBV6-5 and J usage is TRBJ1-2; D is undetermined. The germline gives CDR1 MNHEY, CDR2 SVGAGI. This CDR3 has 13 amino acids. Trimming removed 4 bases from V and 8 bases from J, with 14 bases in between. The CDR3 sequence: CASSFRRSNGYTF. CDR3 coding DNA: TGTGCCAGCAGTTTCCGTCGGAGTAACGGCTACACCTTC.

V usage is TRBV11-2 and J usage is TRBJ1-1; D not resolved. Germline V gene sequence: CDR1 SGHAT, CDR2 FQNNGV. V lost 5 bases to trimming and J lost 5 bases, with 12 bases between them. The CDR3 extends over 13 amino acids. The CDR3 protein is CASSPAGGTEAFF. Written as DNA, the CDR3 is TGTGCCAGCAGCCCCGCGGGAGGAACTGAAGCTTTCTTT.

CDR3 sequence reads: CASSSPGTGVAIEQYF. The CDR3 coding sequence is TGTGCCAGCAGTTCGCCCGGGACAGGGGTGGCTATCGAGCAGTACTTC. The chain recombines TRBV28 with TRBJ2-7; TRBD1 aligns across 10 bases. V was pared by 4 bases and J by 6 bases, with 12 bases of the junction left unmatched. Germline CDR1 and CDR2: MDHEN and SYDVKM. The CDR3 has 16 amino acids.

This clone was seen more than once but under ten times. V and J are TRBV11-2 and TRBJ2-5; D may match TRBD1 or TRBD2 (5 bases each). Judging by the DNA end, TRBJ2-7 fits better; the J call may be wrong. CDR3 size: 16 residues. Per the germline V gene, CDR1 is SGHAT and CDR2 is FQNNGV. The CDR3 nucleotides read TGTGCCAGCAGCTCCCGCCCCGGGACCGCTTCCTACGAGCAGTACTTC. Residues: CASSSRPGTASYEQYF.

The chain combines TRBV11-2 with TRBJ1-1, with D perhaps TRBD1 (5 bases). V lost 1 base, J lost 5 bases, and 17 bases lay in between. The CDR3 totals 16 residues. Germline lookup yields CDR1 SGHAT and CDR2 FQNNGV. Here the CDR3 reads CASSLGPGTGNTEAFF. The CDR3 DNA follows: TGTGCCAGCAGCTTAGGTCCCGGGACGGGAAATACTGAAGCTTTCTTT.